The sequence of this TCR beta chain was determined in a study of blood T cell repertoires in COVID-19. At the level of the study: Some COVID-19 samples were acute and others convalescent; all came from the United States, Italy and Spain. In each case, the material was cDNA or gDNA derived from T cells, B-cell-depleted T cells, or PBMCs.

Germline V gene sequence: CDR1 LNHDA, CDR2 SQIVND (reference sequence). The CDR3 sequence is 18 residues long. Unmatched junction bases numbered 19, after V lost 6 bases and J lost 5 bases. Study processing details: Amplification from reference gene primers served as the basis for estimated nucleated cell counts. Clones were sequenced by immunoSEQ multiplex PCR, and TCRdb holds only the in-frame ones, with some missing. V, J and clone size reflect that table, while D and trimming were determined from the DNA. This sample carries about 230,000 clones, approximately 88% of them seen once, and the ten largest clones take around 26%.

Sequencing used peripheral blood. The chain couples TRBV19 to TRBJ2-1; 7 bases are a match to TRBD1. This clonotype was sampled from a middle-aged man with acute or convalescent COVID-19. Here the CDR3 DNA reads TGTGCCAGTAGGCTACGCCGGGACAGTGCAAAATCCCACAATGAGCAGTTCTTC. Protein: CASRLRRDSAKSHNEQFF.